Below, one T cell receptor (beta chain) is given with its context. Antigen specificity is unknown. Study donors comprised healthy, HIV-negative adults devoid of recent acute infection or vaccination. The germline CDR1 and CDR2 sequences are SQVTM and ANQGSEA. The CDR3 has 12 residues. V lost 4 bases and J 7 bases, leaving 10 bases between the germline ends. The sample is drawn from a study of shared clonotypes between healthy human individuals. About the research overall: CD4 naive and memory got three plates each, CD8 naive two, CD8 memory one.

TCRdb's table, derived via immunoSEQ multiplex PCR, lists solely in-frame clones and lacks some. This sample has 1,500,000 or so clones, with about 96% found just once. Findings of the study overall: Few donors limited the genetic and exposure-history diversity represented.

The chain is built from TRBV29-1 and TRBJ2-2; D is unclear. Sequencing was performed on naive CD4+ T cells sorted from blood. The subset is: CD45RA+ positively selected. This receptor was identified in a man aged 30 to 39 in good health. CDR3 sequence reads: CSVGMANGELFF. Here the CDR3 DNA reads TGCAGCGTTGGTATGGCTAACGGGGAGCTGTTTTTT.